This T cell receptor (beta chain) was profiled in a study of cytomegalovirus exposure and HLA in healthy donors. Notes on the study in general: In a later analysis, first-cohort TCR clusters were found to tend to co-occur in the 120 validation repertoires. Overall, approximately 150 TCR beta chains were annotated as cytomegalovirus-associated. A few chains linked to CMV were shown in vitro to be specific for CMV antigens.

Separate from the approximately 700-subject first cohort was the approximately 110-subject validation cohort, to which the donors belonged. About this clone: Its specificity is not known.

The CDR3 contains 14 residues. The V gene's germline CDR1 is SGHAT and CDR2 FQNNGV. With V trimmed by 4 bases and J by 2 bases, 4 bases remained unmatched. Data came from immunoSEQ multiplex PCR; TCRdb stores just in-frame clones and leaves some out. Of around 150,000 clones listed, 70% to 90% are singletons. The material sequenced was PBMCs. The chain has TRBV11-2 and TRBJ2-7; TRBD2 matches 8 bases. The sequence derives from a man younger than 40 in good health and CMV-seropositive. Here the CDR3 DNA reads TGTGCCAGCAGCTATAGCGGGGCTGCCTACGAGCAGTACTTC. This codes for CASSYSGAAYEQYF. The whole variable domain, filled in from reference TRBV11-2 and TRBJ2-7, reads EAGVAQSPRYKIIEKRQSVAFWCNPISGHATLYWYQQILGQGPKLLIQFQNNGVVDDSQLPKDRFSAERLKGVDSTLKIQPAKLEDSAVYLCASSYSGAAYEQYFGPGTRLTVT.